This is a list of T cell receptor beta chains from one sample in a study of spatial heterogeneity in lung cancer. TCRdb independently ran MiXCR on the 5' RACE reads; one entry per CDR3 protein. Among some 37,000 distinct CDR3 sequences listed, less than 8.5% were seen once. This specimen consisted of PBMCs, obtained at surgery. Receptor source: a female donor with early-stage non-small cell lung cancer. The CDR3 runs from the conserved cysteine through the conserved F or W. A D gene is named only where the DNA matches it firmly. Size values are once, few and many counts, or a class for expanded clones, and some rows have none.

CDR3 DNA: TGTGCCAGCAGTTACTCGCGTTCGCAATATGGCTACACCTTC
CDR3 protein: CASSYSRSQYGYTF
clone size: many
D gene: NA
J gene: TRBJ1-2
V gene: TRBV6-6

CDR3 DNA: TGTGCCAGCAGCATCGGGGAGGCTGGCTACACCTTC
CDR3 protein: CASSIGEAGYTF
clone size: NA
D gene: NA
J gene: TRBJ1-2
V gene: TRBV7-9

CDR3 DNA: TGTGCCAGCAGCTTAGACTCTACCTCCTACAATGAGCAGTTCTTC
CDR3 protein: CASSLDSTSYNEQFF
clone size: NA
D gene: NA
J gene: TRBJ2-1
V gene: TRBV5-6

CDR3 DNA: TGTGCCATCAGTGAGGCCCCGGGAGAGACTGAAGCTTTCTTT
CDR3 protein: CAISEAPGETEAFF
clone size: NA
D gene: NA
J gene: TRBJ1-1
V gene: TRBV10-3

CDR3 DNA: TGTGCCAGCAGTGAAGCTCTAGCGGGAGGGATAACAGATACGCAGTATTTT
CDR3 protein: CASSEALAGGITDTQYF
clone size: many
D gene: TRBD2
J gene: TRBJ2-3
V gene: TRBV6-6

CDR3 DNA: TGTGCTAGCAGTCATGACGTTGGAGGTTTACCTTACGAGCAGTACTTC
CDR3 protein: CASSHDVGGLPYEQYF
clone size: many
D gene: NA
J gene: TRBJ2-7
V gene: TRBV7-7

CDR3 DNA: TGCGCCAGCAGCTTGGATCAGGGAGGAAACATTCAGTACTTC
CDR3 protein: CASSLDQGGNIQYF
clone size: NA
D gene: NA
J gene: TRBJ2-4
V gene: TRBV5-1

CDR3 DNA: TGCGCCAGCAGCTTGGGGCAGGCCTCCATTCAAGAGACCCAGTACTTC
CDR3 protein: CASSLGQASIQETQYF
clone size: many
D gene: NA
J gene: TRBJ2-5
V gene: TRBV5-1

CDR3 DNA: TGCAGTGCTAGAGATCCGGGGACTAGCGAGAACATTCAGTACTTC
CDR3 protein: CSARDPGTSENIQYF
clone size: few
D gene: TRBD2
J gene: TRBJ2-4
V gene: TRBV20-1

CDR3 DNA: TGCAGTGCCGACGTACAGCTATACGAGCAGTACTTC
CDR3 protein: CSADVQLYEQYF
clone size: NA
D gene: NA
J gene: TRBJ2-7
V gene: TRBV20-1

CDR3 DNA: TGTGCCAGCAGTTTAGGCACATATAGCAATCAGCCCCAGCATTTT
CDR3 protein: CASSLGTYSNQPQHF
clone size: many
D gene: NA
J gene: TRBJ1-5
V gene: TRBV28

CDR3 DNA: TGTGCCAGCCTCGTTGGGGGCAGCAACAATGAGCAGTTCTTC
CDR3 protein: CASLVGGSNNEQFF
clone size: NA
D gene: NA
J gene: TRBJ2-1
V gene: TRBV6-1

CDR3 DNA: TGCGCCAGCAGCCCGGCGGGGGGCACAGATACGCAGTATTTT
CDR3 protein: CASSPAGGTDTQYF
clone size: few
D gene: TRBD2
J gene: TRBJ2-3
V gene: TRBV5-1

CDR3 DNA: TGTGCCAGCAGCGCAATACCGGGAACACTGGACTTT
CDR3 protein: CASSAIPGTLDF
clone size: many
D gene: NA
J gene: TRBJ1-1
V gene: TRBV7-9

CDR3 DNA: TGCGCCAGCAGCTTTACAGGGGGCGGAGAGACCCAGTACTTC
CDR3 protein: CASSFTGGGETQYF
clone size: many
D gene: TRBD1
J gene: TRBJ2-5
V gene: TRBV5-1

CDR3 DNA: TGTGCCAGCAGCGTAGGGACTAGTAGGGTTAATGAGCAGTTCTTC
CDR3 protein: CASSVGTSRVNEQFF
clone size: many
D gene: TRBD2
J gene: TRBJ2-1
V gene: TRBV5-4

CDR3 DNA: TGTGCCAGCGGGGAACTTTACCAGCCCCAGCATTTT
CDR3 protein: CASGELYQPQHF
clone size: few
D gene: NA
J gene: TRBJ1-5
V gene: TRBV6-5

CDR3 DNA: TGTGCCAGCAGCGTCGCTAGCGGGGGGTCAGATACGCAGTATTTT
CDR3 protein: CASSVASGGSDTQYF
clone size: many
D gene: TRBD2
J gene: TRBJ2-3
V gene: TRBV9

CDR3 DNA: TGCAGTGCCGCATCGGGGGCGGGCACTGAAGCTTTCTTT
CDR3 protein: CSAASGAGTEAFF
clone size: NA
D gene: NA
J gene: TRBJ1-1
V gene: TRBV20-1

CDR3 DNA: TGTGCCAGAAGCTTGTCCTTTTTAGCGAACACCGGGGAGCTGTTTTTT
CDR3 protein: CARSLSFLANTGELFF
clone size: NA
D gene: NA
J gene: TRBJ2-2
V gene: TRBV5-3

CDR3 DNA: TGTGCCAGCAGCCCAAGACAGACCCAGCACTATGGCTACACCTTC
CDR3 protein: CASSPRQTQHYGYTF
clone size: many
D gene: NA
J gene: TRBJ1-2
V gene: TRBV3-1

CDR3 DNA: TGCAGTGCTGGCGAAGGACAGACCGGGGCCAACGTCCTGACTTTC
CDR3 protein: CSAGEGQTGANVLTF
clone size: many
D gene: NA
J gene: TRBJ2-6
V gene: TRBV20-1

CDR3 DNA: TGCAGTGCTAGACGGAGGACAGGGGGCTACGAGCAGTACTTC
CDR3 protein: CSARRRTGGYEQYF
clone size: many
D gene: TRBD1
J gene: TRBJ2-7
V gene: TRBV20-1